A selection of T cell receptor beta chains follows, all from one sample in a study of blood T cell repertoires in COVID-19. TCRdb's copy holds only in-frame clones and misses some; the assay was immunoSEQ multiplex PCR. The table lists about 350,000 clones, about 92% of them singletons. The sample comprised peripheral blood. The receptor set was obtained from a woman aged 55-75 years with COVID-19, enrolled during active disease. CDR3s include the opening cysteine and the closing phenylalanine or tryptophan. The order of the fields is D gene, J gene, clone size, V gene, CDR3 DNA, CDR3 protein. D genes are given only for firm matches. Part of the rows lack a size; the others show once, few, many or a class for expanded clones.

D: TRBD1; J: TRBJ1-5; size: -; V: TRBV10-3; DNA: TGTGCCATCAGTGCAGGGACAGGAGGCCAGCCCCAGCATTTT; CDR3: CAISAGTGGQPQHF
D: -; J: TRBJ1-6; size: -; V: TRBV28; DNA: TGTGCCAGCAGTCCGACGACACCTCCCTGGGTCCACTTT; CDR3: CASSPTTPPWVHF
D: TRBD1; J: TRBJ2-2; size: -; V: TRBV4-2; DNA: TGTGCCAGCAGCCAAGTAGGGACAGGGCCGAACACCGGGGAGCTGTTTTTT; CDR3: CASSQVGTGPNTGELFF
D: -; J: TRBJ2-4; size: -; V: TRBV5-1; DNA: TGCGCCAGCAGCCGGGGCGACAGGGAGGTAGGAAACATTCAGTACTTC; CDR3: CASSRGDREVGNIQYF
D: TRBD2; J: TRBJ2-7; size: once; V: TRBV7-7; DNA: TGTGCTAGCAGCTTAAGGGAGGGTAGCTACGAGCAGTACTTC; CDR3: CASSLREGSYEQYF
D: TRBD1; J: TRBJ1-2; size: -; V: TRBV10-3; DNA: TGTGCCATCAGAGCCGGGACAGATAACTATGGCTACACCTTC; CDR3: CAIRAGTDNYGYTF
D: TRBD1; J: TRBJ1-4; size: -; V: TRBV4-2; DNA: TGTGCCAGCAGCCAAGACCCCTGGACAGGGGGGGAGACTAATGAAAAACTGTTTTTT; CDR3: CASSQDPWTGGETNEKLFF
D: TRBD1; J: TRBJ2-4; size: -; V: TRBV23-1; DNA: TGCGCCAGCACCCGACAGGGCCTAGCCAAAAACATTCAGTACTTC; CDR3: CASTRQGLAKNIQYF
D: TRBD2; J: TRBJ2-7; size: -; V: TRBV5-1; DNA: TGCGCCAGCAGCCCGGGGACTAGCGGGGGGGCAAAGCAGTACTTC; CDR3: CASSPGTSGGAKQYF
D: TRBD2; J: TRBJ2-3; size: -; V: TRBV3-1/TRBV3-2; DNA: TGTGCCAGCAGCCAAGATCGGCGGGGGGTGCATACTAGCACAGATACGCAGTATTTT; CDR3: CASSQDRRGVHTSTDTQYF
D: TRBD1; J: TRBJ2-7; size: -; V: TRBV4-1; DNA: TGCGCCAGCAGCCAAGGGGCGGACAGGGGTCCCTACGAGCAGTACTTC; CDR3: CASSQGADRGPYEQYF
D: TRBD1; J: TRBJ1-2; size: -; V: TRBV19; DNA: TGTGCCAGTTACCCGGGACAGGGGCATGGCTACACCTTC; CDR3: CASYPGQGHGYTF
D: TRBD1; J: TRBJ1-1; size: -; V: TRBV4-1; DNA: TGCGCCAGCAGCCACCGCGACAGGGGCAGGAACACTGAAGCTTTCTTT; CDR3: CASSHRDRGRNTEAFF
D: -; J: TRBJ1-5; size: -; V: TRBV11-2; DNA: TGTGCCAGCAGCCGAGCCGAGCGACAGCCCCAGCATTTT; CDR3: CASSRAERQPQHF
D: -; J: TRBJ1-1; size: -; V: TRBV6-6; DNA: TGTGCCAGCAGTCCCCCGGGGGGCAGAGGGAACACTGAAGCTTTCTTT; CDR3: CASSPPGGRGNTEAFF
D: -; J: TRBJ1-2; size: once; V: TRBV4-2; DNA: TGTGCCAGCACTTCAGATCGCCCCAGCTATGGCTACACCTTC; CDR3: CASTSDRPSYGYTF
D: -; J: TRBJ1-6; size: -; V: TRBV6-5; DNA: TGTGCCAGCAGCAGGGAGGAAAATTCACCCCTCCACTTT; CDR3: CASSREENSPLHF
D: TRBD1; J: TRBJ1-3; size: -; V: TRBV19; DNA: TGTGCCAGTAGGGGACAGGGGAGCTCTGGAAACACCATATATTTT; CDR3: CASRGQGSSGNTIYF
D: TRBD2; J: TRBJ2-3; size: -; V: TRBV3-1/TRBV3-2; DNA: TGTGCCAGCAGCCAGGGACTAGCGGGCGCGGGAGGTACGCAGTATTTT; CDR3: CASSQGLAGAGGTQYF
D: -; J: TRBJ1-1; size: -; V: TRBV27; DNA: TGTGCCAGCATAGGAGGTTGGCCGAACACTGAAGCTTTCTTT; CDR3: CASIGGWPNTEAFF
D: -; J: TRBJ2-7; size: -; V: TRBV5-1; DNA: TGCGCCAGCAGCTGGGGAAGGACATACTTGGACGAGCAGTACTTC; CDR3: CASSWGRTYLDEQYF
D: -; J: TRBJ1-2; size: few; V: TRBV6-5; DNA: TGTGCCAGCAGTCCCGGGGGGTATGGCTACACCTTC; CDR3: CASSPGGYGYTF
D: TRBD2; J: TRBJ2-2; size: -; V: TRBV29-1; DNA: TGCAGCGGCGGGGAGGGTCGCACCGGGGAGCTGTTTTTT; CDR3: CSGGEGRTGELFF
D: -; J: TRBJ1-3; size: -; V: TRBV12-3/TRBV12-4; DNA: TGTGCCAGCAGCTCCACCGGTGGAAACACCATATATTTT; CDR3: CASSSTGGNTIYF
D: TRBD1; J: TRBJ1-2; size: -; V: TRBV24-1; DNA: TGTGCCACCAGTGATTCAGGGGGCGTACATGGCTACACCTTC; CDR3: CATSDSGGVHGYTF
D: TRBD1; J: TRBJ1-2; size: -; V: TRBV7-3; DNA: TGTGCCAGCAGCCCCGAGGACAGGTTAGCCCACACCTTC; CDR3: CASSPEDRLAHTF
D: -; J: TRBJ1-6; size: -; V: TRBV2; DNA: TGTGCCAGCAGTTCACGACAGGCTTATGAATCACCCCTCCACTTT; CDR3: CASSSRQAYESPLHF
D: TRBD1; J: TRBJ1-1; size: -; V: TRBV7-3; DNA: TGTGCCAGCAGCTTTGGGGGACAGTACACTGAAGCTTTCTTT; CDR3: CASSFGGQYTEAFF
D: -; J: TRBJ1-5; size: -; V: TRBV18; DNA: TGTGCCAGCTCACCGGGGAGAGGGAATCAGCCCCAGCATTTT; CDR3: CASSPGRGNQPQHF
D: -; J: TRBJ1-1; size: -; V: TRBV7-9; DNA: TGTGCCAGCAGCTTAAAACAGGGCGACACTGAAGCTTTCTTT; CDR3: CASSLKQGDTEAFF
D: -; J: TRBJ1-3; size: -; V: TRBV5-1; DNA: TGCGCCAGCAGCTTGGTAGTTCAGGGCTCTGGAAACACCATATATTTT; CDR3: CASSLVVQGSGNTIYF
D: -; J: TRBJ2-1; size: -; V: TRBV5-6; DNA: TGTGCCAGCAGAAGGGCGGGATACAATGAGCAGTTCTTC; CDR3: CASRRAGYNEQFF
D: TRBD1; J: TRBJ1-1; size: -; V: TRBV18; DNA: TGTGCCAGCTCACCTTCGACAGGGATGAACACTGAAGCTTTCTTT; CDR3: CASSPSTGMNTEAFF
D: -; J: TRBJ2-1; size: -; V: TRBV18; DNA: TGTGCCAGCTCACCAGTGGGGGGACCGAATGAGCAGTTCTTC; CDR3: CASSPVGGPNEQFF
D: TRBD1; J: TRBJ1-3; size: -; V: TRBV5-4; DNA: TGTGCCAGCAGCTTCGGACAGGGGTCAGGAAACACCATATATTTT; CDR3: CASSFGQGSGNTIYF
D: TRBD1; J: TRBJ1-1; size: -; V: TRBV7-9; DNA: TGTGCCAGCAGCTTAGCCAGGGGGCGCGGTGACGGGAGCACTGAAGCTTTCTTT; CDR3: CASSLARGRGDGSTEAFF
D: -; J: TRBJ1-6; size: -; V: TRBV28; DNA: TGTGCCAGCAGGGCCCCCACAGGAGATAATTCACCCCTCCACTTT; CDR3: CASRAPTGDNSPLHF
D: -; J: TRBJ1-5; size: -; V: TRBV10-2; DNA: TGCGCCAGCAGTGAGTCTCACAAGAATCAGCCCCAGCATTTT; CDR3: CASSESHKNQPQHF
D: TRBD1; J: TRBJ2-7; size: -; V: TRBV5-4; DNA: TGTGCCAGCAGCTTGCGGCAGGGGGCCTACGAGCAGTACTTC; CDR3: CASSLRQGAYEQYF
D: TRBD1; J: TRBJ1-2; size: once; V: TRBV5-1; DNA: TGCGCCAGCAGCTTGGGGACAGGGGCCTCCTATGGCTACACCTTC; CDR3: CASSLGTGASYGYTF
D: TRBD2; J: TRBJ2-1; size: -; V: TRBV4-2; DNA: TGTGCCAGCAGCCAAGAGGGCGGGGGGGTCTACAATGAGCAGTTCTTC; CDR3: CASSQEGGGVYNEQFF
D: TRBD1; J: TRBJ1-1; size: -; V: TRBV6-1; DNA: TGTGCCAGCAGTGAACAGGGGGTAAGCACTGAAGCTTTCTTT; CDR3: CASSEQGVSTEAFF
D: -; J: TRBJ1-3; size: -; V: TRBV7-9; DNA: TGTGCCAGCAGCTTCCCGCAGGGTTCTGGAAACACCATATATTTT; CDR3: CASSFPQGSGNTIYF
D: -; J: TRBJ1-1; size: -; V: TRBV6-5; DNA: TGTGCCAGCAGTTACTCGGACAGACGCACTGAAGCTTTCTTT; CDR3: CASSYSDRRTEAFF
D: -; J: TRBJ2-7; size: -; V: TRBV11-2; DNA: TGTGCCAGCAGCCTCACACAGGGTCCCTACGAGCAGTACTTC; CDR3: CASSLTQGPYEQYF
D: TRBD1; J: TRBJ2-1; size: -; V: TRBV5-1; DNA: TGCGCCAGCAGCCGAGGGACAGAAACCTACAATGAGCAGTTCTTC; CDR3: CASSRGTETYNEQFF
D: -; J: TRBJ2-2; size: -; V: TRBV6-4; DNA: TGTGCCAGCAGTGTAGGGGGGAACACCGGGGAGCTGTTTTTT; CDR3: CASSVGGNTGELFF
D: TRBD1; J: TRBJ1-1; size: -; V: TRBV23-1; DNA: TGCGCCAGCAGTCATCGGGGACAGGGAGTGTCTGAAGCTTTCTTT; CDR3: CASSHRGQGVSEAFF
D: -; J: TRBJ2-6; size: -; V: TRBV24-1; DNA: TGTGCCACCAGTGATACCAGGTCAGGGGCCAACGTCCTGACTTTC; CDR3: CATSDTRSGANVLTF
D: TRBD1; J: TRBJ2-7; size: -; V: TRBV6-5; DNA: TGTGCCAGCAGCCGGGACAGGTCCTACGAGCAGTACTTC; CDR3: CASSRDRSYEQYF
D: TRBD1; J: TRBJ1-3; size: -; V: TRBV2; DNA: TGTGCCAGCAGCACCGCGACAGGGTCTGGAAACACCATATATTTT; CDR3: CASSTATGSGNTIYF
D: -; J: TRBJ1-2; size: once; V: TRBV4-1; DNA: TGCGCCAGCAGCGGCGGAGGCTATGGCTACACCTTC; CDR3: CASSGGGYGYTF
D: -; J: TRBJ1-1; size: -; V: TRBV29-1; DNA: TGCAGCGTTGAAGATACGGGCACTGAAGCTTTCTTT; CDR3: CSVEDTGTEAFF
D: TRBD1; J: TRBJ1-2; size: -; V: TRBV2; DNA: TGTGCCAGCAGTGAAGGGGGACAGGCCGTTGCATGGGGTGGCTACACCTTC; CDR3: CASSEGGQAVAWGGYTF
D: -; J: TRBJ1-2; size: -; V: TRBV27; DNA: TGTGCCAGCAGTTCCCGGGAAAACTATGGCTACACCTTC; CDR3: CASSSRENYGYTF
D: -; J: TRBJ1-2; size: -; V: TRBV19; DNA: TGTGGCGCCCGGGACACCAACTATGGCTACACCTTC; CDR3: CGARDTNYGYTF